The next 18 T cell receptor beta chains were all read from a single sample in a study of cytomegalovirus exposure and HLA in healthy donors. PCR was performed using 60 Vbeta and 13 Jbeta primers. Profiled with immunoSEQ multiplex PCR; TCRdb holds only in-frame clones, not every one. The data contain 70,000 to 95,000 clones, less than 75% of them singletons. Sequenced: PBMCs. The source of these receptors is a woman between 25 and 40 years old in good health and CMV-seropositive.

The rearrangement joins TRBV19 to TRBJ1-3; 7 nucleotides match TRBD1. Germline V CDR1 and CDR2: LNHDA, SQIVND (reference sequence). The CDR3 extends over 15 amino acids. Trimming removed 6 bases from V and 2 bases from J; junction bases left unmatched: 7. The CDR3 nucleotides are TGTGCCAGTAGGTATCCACAGGGGCCTGGAAACACCATATATTTT. Translating it yields CASRYPQGPGNTIYF.

This chain joins TRBV5-1 and TRBJ2-1; perhaps TRBD1 as D (6 bases). CDR3 length: 15 residues. Germline CDR1 reads SGHRS; CDR2 reads YFSETQ. Trimming left V 4 bases short and J 4 bases short, with 15 bases between. CDR3 bases: TGCGCCAGCAGCATACAGGGATCTGTGTACAATGAGCAGTTCTTC. Its protein product is CASSIQGSVYNEQFF.

This clone was picked up a small number of times. The J gene is TRBJ2-3, the V gene TRBV6-5; D may be TRBD2 (5 bases). The germline V gene encodes CDR1 MNHEY and CDR2 SVGAGI. Trimming removed 0 bases at V and 2 bases at J, with 6 bases between. This CDR3 contains 14 residues. This CDR3 reads CASSYSGLTDTQYF. As DNA, the CDR3 is TGTGCCAGCAGTTACTCAGGACTCACAGATACGCAGTATTTT.

The V call is TRBV9, the J call TRBJ1-3; D might be TRBD1 (5 bases). The germline V gene has CDR1 SGDLS and CDR2 YYNGEE. The length of the CDR3 is 16 residues. V gave up 4 bases and J gave up 0 bases, with 14 bases separating them. CDR3 nucleotides: TGTGCCAGCAGCCCCCACTCAGGGTTCTCTGGAAACACCATATATTTT. Protein: CASSPHSGFSGNTIYF.

The J gene is TRBJ1-2, the V gene TRBV27; TRBD1 aligns across 8 bases. CDR3 length: 14 residues. Germline V gene sequence: CDR1 MNHEY, CDR2 SMNVEV (reference sequence). Trimming removed 5 bases from V and 4 bases from J; junction bases left unmatched: 6. As DNA, the CDR3 is TGTGCCAGCAGTCCCCGGACAGGGCGCTATGGCTACACCTTC. It is translated as CASSPRTGRYGYTF.

The rearrangement joins TRBV29-1 to TRBJ1-1, with D possibly being TRBD1 (6 bases). CDR1 SQVTM and CDR2 ANQGSEA come from the germline V gene. V gave up 7 bases and J gave up 6 bases, with 15 bases separating them. The CDR3 has 12 amino acids. The chain's CDR3 is CSAGHGTSEAFF. In nucleotides, the CDR3 is TGCAGCGCAGGACACGGGACATCTGAAGCTTTCTTT.

The chain uses TRBV19 and TRBJ2-1; TRBD2 is a possible D gene (6 bases). The V gene's germline CDR1 is LNHDA and CDR2 SQIVND (reference sequence). The V and J ends lost 5 bases and 7 bases respectively, with 15 bases between them. The CDR3 runs 14 residues. The CDR3 sequence: CASSWDFGTNEQFF. CDR3 sequence (DNA): TGTGCCAGTAGTTGGGACTTCGGAACTAATGAGCAGTTCTTC.

The V call is TRBV5-1, the J call TRBJ2-3; 7 nucleotides match TRBD2. Germline V lookup: CDR1 SGHRS, CDR2 YFSETQ. The ends lost 4 bases at V and 2 bases at J; junction bases unmatched: 13. This CDR3 has 17 residues. For the CDR3, the DNA is TGCGCCAGCAGCCAAAAACTCACTAGCGCAGACACAGATACGCAGTATTTT. Translated: CASSQKLTSADTDTQYF.

This chain links TRBV7-9 with TRBJ2-5, with 13 bases aligning to TRBD2. The J segment lost 2 bases and the V segment lost 3 bases, leaving 6 bases of the junction unmatched. The CDR3 runs to 17 residues. Per germline, CDR1 SEHNR and CDR2 FQNEAQ (reference sequence). CDR3 region: CASSFRGTSGAQETQYF. CDR3 coding DNA: TGTGCCAGCAGCTTCCGAGGGACTAGCGGGGCGCAAGAGACCCAGTACTTC.

V and J are TRBV19 and TRBJ1-1; D gene uncertain. The CDR3 consists of 13 residues. V lost 3 bases, J lost 0 bases, and 5 bases lay in between. Germline loops: CDR1 LNHDA, CDR2 SQIVND (reference sequence). CDR3 in amino acids: CASSMQMNTEAFF. The CDR3 region has the DNA TGTGCCAGTAGTATGCAGATGAACACTGAAGCTTTCTTT. Full variable domain (missing parts from reference TRBV19 and TRBJ1-1): DGGITQSPKYLFRKEGQNVTLSCEQNLNHDAMYWYRQDPGQGLRLIYYSQIVNDFQKGDIAEGYSVSREKKESFPLTVTSAQKNPTAFYLCASSMQMNTEAFFGQGTRLTVV.

This clone was seen just once. This sequence joins TRBV6-5 and TRBJ1-2; no reliable D call. Germline V gene data show CDR1 as MNHEY and CDR2 as SVGAGI. Between the trimmed V and J ends, which lost 2 bases and 4 bases, there was a span of 8 bases. The CDR3 length is 13 residues. The CDR3 DNA is TGTGCCAGCAGTTACGACAACAGCTATGGCTACACCTTC. Protein sequence: CASSYDNSYGYTF.

In its sample, this clone ranks as medium-sized. The gene calls are TRBV4-2 and TRBJ2-3, with 10 bases that match TRBD2. With V trimmed by 0 bases and J by 1 base, 1 base remained unmatched. This CDR3 has 16 amino acids. CDR1 and CDR2 from the germline V gene are LGHNA and YNFKEQ. The CDR3 region has the DNA TGTGCCAGCAGCCAAGACCTAGCGGGGGGCACAGATACGCAGTATTTT. Translating it yields CASSQDLAGGTDTQYF.

The chain combines TRBV7-2 with TRBJ1-3; D remains ambiguous. V lost 7 bases to trimming and J lost 4 bases, with 14 bases between them. CDR1 is SGHTA, CDR2 FQGNSA, per germline. The CDR3 is 14 residues long. The CDR3 reads CASTTKLAGNTIYF. The CDR3 DNA reads TGTGCCAGCACCACGAAACTCGCGGGAAACACCATATATTTT.

This clone showed up just a few times. J is TRBJ1-5 and V is TRBV27; no clear D gene. CDR3 length: 13 amino acids. From germline, CDR1 is MNHEY and CDR2 SMNVEV (reference sequence). The V and J ends lost 2 bases and 9 bases respectively, with 11 bases between them. The CDR3 loop is CASSLRGDPPQHF. CDR3 in DNA: TGTGCCAGCAGTTTACGGGGAGACCCGCCCCAGCATTTT.

This clone appeared a few times. The chain combines TRBV15 with TRBJ2-2; 9 bases map to TRBD2. Germline V gene data show CDR1 as LNHNV and CDR2 as YYDKDF (reference sequence). With 3 bases clipped from V and 4 bases from J, the junction kept 3 bases outside the gene matches. This CDR3 region has 15 residues. This CDR3 reads CATSSLAGVTGELFF. The CDR3 DNA reads as TGTGCCACCAGCAGCTTAGCGGGGGTCACCGGGGAGCTGTTTTTT. Variable domain in full (rest from reference TRBV15 and TRBJ2-2): DAMVIQNPRYQVTQFGKPVTLSCSQTLNHNVMYWYQQKSSQAPKLLFHYYDKDFNNEADTPDNFQSRRPNTSFCFLDIRSPGLGDTAMYLCATSSLAGVTGELFFGEGSRLTVL.

The count of this clone is one. This chain links TRBV11-3 with TRBJ2-5; no reliable D call. V was cut by 3 bases and J by 0 bases, with 5 bases left in between. The length of the CDR3 is 13 residues. Germline-derived CDR1 and CDR2 are SGHNT and YENEEA. The CDR3 DNA follows: TGTGCCAGCAGCTTCGCAGACCAAGAGACCCAGTACTTC. This codes for CASSFADQETQYF.

This clone was observed a handful of times. This chain joins TRBV25-1 and TRBJ1-6; D is uncertain. The CDR3 length is 13 residues. V was cut by 1 base and J by 6 bases, with 4 bases left in between. Looked up from germline, CDR1 is MGHDK and CDR2 is SYGVNS. The CDR3 protein is CASSEFFNSPLHF. In nucleotides, the CDR3 is TGTGCCAGCAGTGAATTCTTTAATTCACCCCTCCACTTT.

The chain links TRBV6-1 to TRBJ2-4; TRBD1 is a possible D gene (6 bases). With 3 bases removed from V and 2 bases from J, the gap between germline ends came to 14 bases. The CDR3 covers 16 residues. Germline V gives CDR1 MNHNS, CDR2 SASEGT. The CDR3 reads CASSDYRVLPKNIQYF. The CDR3 DNA reads TGTGCCAGCAGTGACTACAGGGTTCTACCCAAAAACATTCAGTACTTC.